This T cell receptor (beta chain) appears in the sequencing data of a study of T cells in Graves' hyperthyroidism and ophthalmopathy. Findings and caveats of the study: Blood also carried most thyroid clonotypes expanded above 0.001. Median prediction lead before ophthalmopathy onset was around 6.9 months with the model.

Regions amplified from RNA transcripts were the TCR beta CDR3 regions. Initially, a first-round RT-PCR of the TCR CDR3 employed the HTBI primer set. TCRdb ran MiXCR on the multiplex PCR reads and lists one entry per CDR3 protein. The data hold fewer than 700,000 distinct CDR3 sequences, with roughly 18% observed a single time. It was roughly 10 ml of fresh peripheral blood that supplied the PBMCs. This clonotype was counted only a few times. What it binds is unknown. The germline V and J ends were trimmed by 4 bases and 5 bases, with 21 bases remaining between them. The CDR3 spans 16 residues. CDR1 SGDLS and CDR2 YYNGEE come from the germline V gene.

This sequence originates from a woman aged 18-35 years with Graves' ophthalmopathy. Source material: blood. The chain is built from TRBV9 and TRBJ2-5; D tentatively fits TRBD1 or TRBD2 (7 bases each). CDR3 nucleotides: TGTGCCAGCAGCCCCAGGGGGGGGCAGGGCGGTGAGACCCAGTACTTC. It codes for CASSPRGGQGGETQYF. Supplemented by reference TRBV9 and TRBJ2-5, the full variable domain reads DSGVTQTPKHLITATGQRVTLRCSPRSGDLSVYWYQQSLDQGLQFLIQYYNGEERAKGNILERFSAQQFPDLHSELNLSSLELGDSALYFCASSPRGGQGGETQYFGPGTRLLVL.